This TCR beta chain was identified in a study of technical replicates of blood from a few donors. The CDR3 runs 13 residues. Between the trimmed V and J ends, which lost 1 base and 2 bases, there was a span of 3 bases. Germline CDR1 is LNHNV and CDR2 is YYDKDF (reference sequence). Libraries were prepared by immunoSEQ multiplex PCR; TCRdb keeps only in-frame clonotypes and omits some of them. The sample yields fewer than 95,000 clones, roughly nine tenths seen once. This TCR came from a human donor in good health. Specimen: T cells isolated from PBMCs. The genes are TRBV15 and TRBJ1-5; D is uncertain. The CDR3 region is CATSRGGNQPQHF. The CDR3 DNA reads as TGTGCCACCAGCAGAGGAGGCAATCAGCCCCAGCATTTT.